These T cell receptor beta chains were read from a single sample in a study of post-analysis software for immune sequencing data. TCRdb reanalysed the PCR reads using MiXCR and keeps one entry per CDR3 protein. The sample lists about 570,000 distinct CDR3 sequences; less than 40% were seen once. Sequenced input: blood. The source is a girl younger than 18 with multiple sclerosis. Both conserved end residues are part of each CDR3. A D gene is named only where the DNA matches it firmly. Clone size is stated in some rows and not others, as once, few, many or a class when expanded.

v_gene	j_gene	abundance	d_gene	CDR3nt	CDR3aa
TRBV20-1	TRBJ1-2	few	NA	TGCAGTGCTGTAAGGGAAAACTATGGCTACACCTTC	CSAVRENYGYTF
TRBV5-1	TRBJ2-5	NA	TRBD1	TGCGCCAGCAGCTTCCGAACAGGGGAGCGGGAGACCCAGTACTTC	CASSFRTGERETQYF
TRBV7-6	TRBJ1-3	NA	TRBD1	TGTGCCAGCAGCTCCGGGACAGCCACGGAAAGGGGAAACACCATATATTTT	CASSSGTATERGNTIYF
TRBV10-3	TRBJ1-3	few	NA	TGTGCCATCAGTGACAGGGACGAAAACACCATATATTTT	CAISDRDENTIYF
TRBV5-1	TRBJ1-2	NA	TRBD1	TGCGCCAGCAACTTGGTGACAGGGCAAAGGGATGGCTACACCTTC	CASNLVTGQRDGYTF
TRBV29-1	TRBJ1-1	few	NA	TGCAGCGGGGGTCATAACACTGAAGCTTTCTTT	CSGGHNTEAFF
TRBV18	TRBJ2-6	NA	NA	TGTGCCAGCTCCCACAGGTCAGTGGGGGCCAACGTCCTGACTTTC	CASSHRSVGANVLTF
TRBV12-3/TRBV12-4	TRBJ2-1	few	TRBD2	TGTGCCAGCAGGGCCCGACTAGCGGGGTACAATGAGCAGTTCTTC	CASRARLAGYNEQFF
TRBV13	TRBJ2-3	few	TRBD1	TGTGCCAGCAGCTTAACGTCCCGGGACAGCCGAACTAGCACAGATACGCAGTATTTT	CASSLTSRDSRTSTDTQYF
TRBV18	TRBJ2-3	few	TRBD2	TGTGCCAGCTCTCCCTACTCTAGCGGGAGCACAGATACGCAGTATTTT	CASSPYSSGSTDTQYF
TRBV7-9	TRBJ2-1	few	NA	TGTGCCAGCAGCCTTCGTTCGGAGACGGTTGAGCAGTTCTTC	CASSLRSETVEQFF
TRBV12-3/TRBV12-4	TRBJ1-4	few	TRBD1	TGTGCCAACAGGCCAGGACAGGCCAATGAAAAACTGTTTTTT	CANRPGQANEKLFF
TRBV5-1	TRBJ2-1	few	NA	TGCGCCAGCAGCGATAGAGGGATGGTCAATGAGCAGTTCTTC	CASSDRGMVNEQFF
TRBV6-5	TRBJ2-5	few	NA	TGTGCCAGCAGTTACTCGTGGGGGATGGAGACCCAGTACTTC	CASSYSWGMETQYF
TRBV5-1	TRBJ2-5	few	NA	TGCGCCAGCAGCTTCCCTAGCCTTTTGAGGACCCAGTACTTC	CASSFPSLLRTQYF
TRBV5-1	TRBJ1-1	few	TRBD1	TGCGCCAGCAGCTTAAGTTGGACAGGTGGGGATTTAGCTTTCTTT	CASSLSWTGGDLAFF
TRBV5-1	TRBJ1-4	few	NA	TGCGCCAGCAGCTTGGCGGAGGGTGGACCCCCTGGCCGAGAAAAACTGTTTTTT	CASSLAEGGPPGREKLFF
TRBV5-4	TRBJ2-5	NA	NA	TGTGCCAGCAGCTTGGTCGGCAGGGCGGCGGGGGAGACCCAGTACTTC	CASSLVGRAAGETQYF
TRBV21-1	TRBJ2-7	few	NA	TGTGCCAGCAGCAAAGTTTGGGACTGTACCTACGAGCAGTACTTC	CASSKVWDCTYEQYF
TRBV9	TRBJ2-5	NA	NA	TGTGCCAGCAGCGTAGCTGGCAGGGACCATGAGCAGTACTTC	CASSVAGRDHEQYF
TRBV6-6	TRBJ2-3	NA	NA	TGTGCCAGCGCCCTGGGGGGGCGAACAGATACGCAGTATTTT	CASALGGRTDTQYF
TRBV28	TRBJ2-5	few	NA	TGTGCCAGCAGTTTCGGGATACCGGGGTCCTACGGGCAGTACTTC	CASSFGIPGSYGQYF
TRBV5-1	TRBJ2-3	NA	NA	TGCGCCAGCAGCTTGGGGCGGCAGGCCGTCACAGATACGCAGTATTTT	CASSLGRQAVTDTQYF
TRBV27	TRBJ1-6	NA	TRBD1	TGTGCCAGCAGGGGACAGGGGGGACCGAATTCACCCCTCCACTTT	CASRGQGGPNSPLHF
TRBV5-6	TRBJ2-3	NA	NA	TGTGCCAGCAGGGAAGTCCTTGAGGCAGATCCGCAGTATTTT	CASREVLEADPQYF
TRBV20-1	TRBJ1-4	many	NA	TGCAGTGCAGTTCTACAAGGGGGAACTAATGAAAAACTGTTTTTT	CSAVLQGGTNEKLFF
TRBV5-8	TRBJ2-4	NA	TRBD1	TGTGCCAGCAGCAGACAGGGGCTGGGGGAAAACATTCAGTACTTC	CASSRQGLGENIQYF